This TCR beta chain was identified during a study of cytomegalovirus exposure and HLA in healthy donors. The wider study: For the approximately 430 genotyped donors, around 76% fell within the Caucasian-associated ancestry cluster.

PCR used 60 Vbeta primers and 13 Jbeta primers. The protocol was immunoSEQ multiplex PCR, while the TCRdb copy is restricted to in-frame clones and leaves out a portion. Of around 75,000 clones in the sample, approximately 80% were seen once. Study conclusions and caveats: Association with HLA alleles at 0.05 false discovery rate was found for 16,951 TCR beta sequences in a later analysis. The sole available immune exposure information was CMV serostatus. Productive rates of about 87% or about 30% were seen for most TCR beta V segments in an earlier analysis.

Concerning this clone: Its antigen is unknown. The germline gene is not matched at one end of the junction; a read error may be the cause.

Germline loops: CDR1 MNHNS, CDR2 SASEGT. The CDR3 is 16 residues long. Material for sequencing was PBMCs. The chain employs TRBV6-1 and TRBJ1-1, with TRBD1 matching 10 bases. The receptor's source is a man aged 35-49 years in good health and CMV-seronegative. CDR3 nucleotides: TGTGCCAGCAGTAAAGCGACAGGGGGCTTGAACACTGAAGCTTTCTTT. Its protein is CASSKATGGLNTEAFF.